The 4 T cell receptor beta chains given below trace back to one sample, sequenced in a study of regulatory T cells in long-lasting Graves disease. The time point was: newly diagnosed GD, antithyroid drugs for less than 3 months. The TCR library was prepared using RNA isolated from PBMCs. Building of the TCR beta libraries involved iRepertoire HTBI primers and Arm-PCR of CDR3 regions. From the multiplex PCR reads, TCRdb called clonotypes with MiXCR, one entry per CDR3 protein. The profile shows 450,000 to 600,000 distinct CDR3 sequences, roughly 13% of them singletons. These data were also filed under a second study, of T cells in Graves' hyperthyroidism and ophthalmopathy.

The sample consisted of peripheral blood mononuclear cells (PBMCs), taken at new diagnosis, from a patient treated with antithyroid drugs. The receptors shown here come from a man younger than 45 with Graves disease.

This clonotype was seen more than once but under ten times. The CDR3 reads CATSRGEWGTSGNTIYF. The CDR3 nucleotides are TGTGCCACCAGCAGAGGGGAATGGGGAACCTCTGGAAACACCATATATTTT. The rearrangement joins TRBV15 to TRBJ1-3; D gene uncertain. The CDR3 runs 17 residues. From germline, CDR1 is LNHNV and CDR2 YYDKDF (reference sequence). The V end lost 1 base, the J end lost 0 bases, and 13 bases lay between the germline ends.

The gene calls are TRBV10-1 and TRBJ2-2; D uncertain. Germline V gene sequence: CDR1 WNHNN, CDR2 SYGVQD (reference sequence). The CDR3 is 14 amino acids. Trimming shortened V by 8 bases and J by 5 bases, and 15 bases separated the two germline ends. CDR3 protein: CASRRSKGTGELFF. The CDR3 bases are TGCGCCAGCCGCAGGTCAAAAGGGACCGGGGAGCTGTTTTTT.

V and J are TRBV27 and TRBJ1-5; D gene uncertain. The CDR3 covers 15 residues. V was clipped by 3 bases and J by 4 bases, with 13 bases between them. Germline V gene lookup returns CDR1 MNHEY and CDR2 SMNVEV (reference sequence). CDR3 loop: CASSFLSSGNQPQHF. The CDR3 DNA reads TGTGCCAGCAGTTTTCTAAGTTCCGGGAATCAGCCCCAGCATTTT.

With regard to this clonotype: A much more abundant neighbour one base away suggests this may be a read error. Here the CDR3 omits its conserved ending phenylalanine or tryptophan, so a read error is the likely source. V and J are TRBV19 and TRBJ2-7, with a possible D match to TRBD2 (5 bases). The V gene's germline CDR1 is LNHDA and CDR2 SQIVND (reference sequence). The CDR3 consists of 15 residues. Deletions cut 3 bases from V and 0 bases from J, with 12 bases between. In DNA form, the CDR3 reads TGTGCCAGTAGTATGGACTCGGCAGTCTCCTACGAGCAGTACCTC. This sequence encodes CASSMDSAVSYEQYL.